A single sample gave rise to the 17 T cell receptor beta chains below, sequenced in a study of shared clonotypes between healthy human individuals. TCRdb's table, derived via immunoSEQ multiplex PCR, lists solely in-frame clones and lacks some. Among hundreds of thousands of clones listed, around 78% were seen once. Sequenced input: PBMCs. Receptors originate from a middle-aged woman in good health. Some clones in this sample may be carry-over from other donors' samples.

The chain is built from TRBV11-2 and TRBJ1-1; TRBD1 aligns across 9 bases. Losses at the gene ends were 6 bases for V and 5 bases for J; bases not matched to a gene: 10. CDR1 SGHAT and CDR2 FQNNGV come from the germline V gene. The CDR3 spans 15 residues. Here the CDR3 DNA reads TGTGCCAGCAGTTTCCCTACAGGGGGCGGTACTGAAGCTTTCTTT. As protein: CASSFPTGGGTEAFF.

The V call is TRBV4-2, the J call TRBJ1-5; D remains unclear. Trimming removed 0 bases at V and 5 bases at J, with 2 bases between. The germline CDR1 and CDR2 sequences are LGHNA and YNFKEQ. The CDR3 runs 12 residues. CDR3 sequence reads: CASSQDDQPQHF. Written as DNA, the CDR3 is TGTGCCAGCAGCCAAGATGATCAGCCCCAGCATTTT.

As concerns this clone: A far larger clone is one nucleotide away, so this likely arose from a read error. Since no conserved phenylalanine or tryptophan closes the CDR3, a read error is the likely cause. The CDR3 reads CASSWRRGTYEQYL. CDR3 sequence (DNA): TGTGCCAGCAGCTGGAGAAGGGGAACCTACGAGCAGTACCTC. This chain links TRBV5-6 with TRBJ2-7; D is possibly TRBD1 (5 bases). Trimming left V 3 bases short and J 2 bases short, with 12 bases between. Looked up from germline, CDR1 is SGHDT and CDR2 is YYEEEE. The CDR3 is made up of 14 amino acids.

With regard to this clone: Different DNA sequences within this sample yield the same CDR3. This CDR3 reads CASSSGVNTGELFF. CDR3 nucleotide sequence: TGTGCCAGCAGCTCCGGGGTGAACACCGGGGAGCTGTTTTTT. V gene TRBV7-3 combines with J gene TRBJ2-2; D is possibly TRBD2 (5 bases). The V and J ends lost 4 bases and 1 base respectively, with 7 bases between them. The germline V gene encodes CDR1 SGHTA and CDR2 FQGTGA. The CDR3 runs to 14 residues.

The chain joins TRBV30 to TRBJ2-7; TRBD1 agrees at 9 bases. Trimming took 0 bases from V and 10 from J; bases not matched to a gene: 7. The CDR3 covers 13 residues. Per the germline V gene, CDR1 is GTSNPN and CDR2 is SVGIG (reference sequence). The CDR3 DNA reads as TGTGCCTGGAGTGTACGGGGACAGGGTCAACAGTACTTC. Protein sequence: CAWSVRGQGQQYF.

The V and J genes are TRBV7-9 and TRBJ1-2; the D is unclear. The V gene lost 0 bases and the J gene lost 4 bases, with 0 bases spanning the gap. CDR3 length equals 11 residues. CDR1 is SEHNR, CDR2 FQNEAQ, per germline (reference sequence). DNA for the CDR3: TGTGCCAGCAGCTTAGCCTATGGCTACACCTTC. Translation gives CASSLAYGYTF.

This clone was detected only a few times. The V gene is TRBV6-5, the J gene TRBJ2-7, with 10 bases fitting TRBD1. CDR3 length equals 15 residues. J was trimmed by 5 bases and V by 6 bases; bases with no gene match: 10. Germline CDR1 reads MNHEY; CDR2 reads SVGAGI. CDR3 sequence: CASSQTGTGVHEQYF. In DNA, the CDR3 is TGTGCCAGCAGCCAGACCGGGACAGGGGTCCACGAGCAGTACTTC.

This clone was found once. Within the sample, other DNA sequences also encode this same CDR3. The rearrangement joins TRBV28 to TRBJ1-4; D is unresolved. V lost 5 bases, J lost 4 bases, and 11 bases lay in between. Germline CDR1 MDHEN, CDR2 SYDVKM. This CDR3 contains 14 residues. The CDR3 reads CASSPLRGNEKLFF. The CDR3 region has the DNA TGTGCCAGCAGTCCCCTACGGGGTAATGAAAAACTGTTTTTT.

The chain is built from TRBV25-1 and TRBJ1-1; D not resolved. Germline CDR1 is MGHDK and CDR2 is SYGVNS. This CDR3 is built from 13 residues. Trimming removed 2 bases at V and 4 bases at J, with 8 bases between. CDR3 protein: CASSEEGSTEAFF. In DNA, the CDR3 is TGTGCCAGCAGTGAAGAGGGTAGCACTGAAGCTTTCTTT. Full variable domain (remainder filled in from reference TRBV25-1 and TRBJ1-1): EADIYQTPRYLVIGTGKKITLECSQTMGHDKMYWYQQDPGMELHLIHYSYGVNSTEKGDLSSESTVSRIRTEHFPLTLESARPSHTSQYLCASSEEGSTEAFFGQGTRLTVV.

The chain carries TRBV19 and TRBJ2-3; D possibly uses TRBD1 or TRBD2 (5 bases each). From germline, CDR1 is LNHDA and CDR2 SQIVND (reference sequence). The length of the CDR3 is 16 residues. Between the trimmed V and J ends, which lost 4 bases and 0 bases, there was a span of 14 bases. As DNA, the CDR3 is TGTGCCAGTAGTAAAGGCACGGGGACCAGCACAGATACGCAGTATTTT. Its protein is CASSKGTGTSTDTQYF.

CDR3 residues: CASSPVGTGYGYTF. The CDR3, as DNA: TGTGCCAGCTCACCAGTAGGGACAGGGTATGGCTACACCTTC. This chain links TRBV18 with TRBJ1-2; 9 bases match TRBD1. The germline V gene encodes CDR1 KGHSH and CDR2 LQKENI. V was clipped by 2 bases and J by 5 bases; unmatched bases: 3. The CDR3 covers 14 residues.

This sequence joins TRBV11-2 and TRBJ2-5, with 9 nucleotides matching TRBD2. CDR3 length: 16 residues. CDR1 and CDR2 from the germline V gene are SGHAT and FQNNGV. V shed 1 base, J shed 1 base, and the junction held 4 bases outside the gene matches. The chain's CDR3 is CASSLVAGGIQETQYF. For the CDR3, the DNA is TGTGCCAGCAGCTTAGTTGCGGGAGGGATCCAAGAGACCCAGTACTTC.

V usage is TRBV6-1 and J usage is TRBJ1-2, with TRBD1 matching over 7 bases. V was clipped by 2 bases and J by 4 bases; unmatched bases: 7. The germline V gene encodes CDR1 MNHNS and CDR2 SASEGT. The CDR3 is 15 residues long. The CDR3 sequence is CASSESQGQFYGYTF. CDR3 DNA: TGTGCCAGCAGTGAATCCCAGGGACAGTTCTATGGCTACACCTTC.

V is TRBV11-2 and J is TRBJ2-7; TRBD1 matches at 7 bases. Trimming took 5 bases from V and 4 from J; bases not matched to a gene: 8. There are 14 residues in the CDR3. In germline, CDR1 is SGHAT, CDR2 FQNNGV. CDR3 sequence (DNA): TGTGCCAGCAGCCCTCCGGGACAGCCTTACGAGCAGTACTTC. This sequence encodes CASSPPGQPYEQYF.

In its sample, this clone was seen a few times. A far larger clone differs by one base, so this is likely a read error. J is TRBJ1-5 and V is TRBV28; no firm D call. The CDR3 has 16 residues. Trimming pared 6 bases from V and 2 bases from J, leaving 17 bases between. Germline V gene data show CDR1 as MDHEN and CDR2 as SYDVKM. The CDR3 DNA reads as TGTGCCAGCAGCACAAACGTCGCCTCTGGCAATCAGCCCCAGCATTTT. This sequence encodes CASSTNVASGNQPQHF.

This clone was seen more than once but under ten times. V is TRBV7-8 and J is TRBJ1-5; TRBD1 aligns across 7 bases. Germline values: CDR1 SGHVS, CDR2 FQNEAQ. Trimming took 5 bases from V and 4 from J; bases not matched to a gene: 2. The CDR3 sequence is 13 residues long. CDR3 bases: TGTGCCAGCAGCGGGGACAGAAATCAGCCCCAGCATTTT. Amino acids: CASSGDRNQPQHF.

This clone was counted between two and nine times. With a far larger clone one base away, a read error is the likely cause. The chain uses TRBV27 and TRBJ2-7; D is possibly TRBD1 (5 bases). Germline V gives CDR1 MNHEY, CDR2 SMNVEV (reference sequence). The CDR3 contains 12 residues. CDR3 sequence: CASSGGAYGQYF. For the CDR3, the DNA is TGTGCCAGCAGTGGTGGGGCCTACGGGCAGTACTTC.